A selection of T cell receptor beta chains follows, all from one sample in a study of blood T cell repertoires in COVID-19. Clones were sequenced by immunoSEQ multiplex PCR, and TCRdb holds only the in-frame ones, with some missing. In the table there are about 270,000 clones, roughly 79% of which are singletons. Sequenced: peripheral blood. These receptors all stem from an older woman with active or convalescent COVID-19. Both conserved end residues are part of each CDR3.

TRBV5-4 CASSLSGTGTYNSPLHF
TRBV10-3 CAISETGLYGYTF
TRBV4-1 CASSQDRGGRFYEQYF
TRBV7-2 CASSLVQGGTEAFF
TRBV5-6 CASSLEEGFSGNTIYF
TRBV3-1/TRBV3-2 CASSYGTGGTEAFF
TRBV10-3 CAISERQGPYEQYF
TRBV4-3 CASSQGASRVGDAEAFF
TRBV5-1 CASSLDGAGSSSGNTIYF
TRBV5-1 CASSSGQGHTEAFF
TRBV2 CASSEAEASEAFF
TRBV10-3 CAISEATSGGYNEQFF
TRBV5-6 CASSVLAGGFNEQFF
TRBV6-5 CASRRMTGPGYTF
TRBV29-1 CSVGRPGQGLAGELFF
TRBV18 CASSPLGGANYGYTF
TRBV18 CASSTGSGVWTEAFF
TRBV7-2 CASSVRGTGELFF
TRBV10-2 CASRETGGDTGELFF
TRBV20-1 CSAPSDYGYTF